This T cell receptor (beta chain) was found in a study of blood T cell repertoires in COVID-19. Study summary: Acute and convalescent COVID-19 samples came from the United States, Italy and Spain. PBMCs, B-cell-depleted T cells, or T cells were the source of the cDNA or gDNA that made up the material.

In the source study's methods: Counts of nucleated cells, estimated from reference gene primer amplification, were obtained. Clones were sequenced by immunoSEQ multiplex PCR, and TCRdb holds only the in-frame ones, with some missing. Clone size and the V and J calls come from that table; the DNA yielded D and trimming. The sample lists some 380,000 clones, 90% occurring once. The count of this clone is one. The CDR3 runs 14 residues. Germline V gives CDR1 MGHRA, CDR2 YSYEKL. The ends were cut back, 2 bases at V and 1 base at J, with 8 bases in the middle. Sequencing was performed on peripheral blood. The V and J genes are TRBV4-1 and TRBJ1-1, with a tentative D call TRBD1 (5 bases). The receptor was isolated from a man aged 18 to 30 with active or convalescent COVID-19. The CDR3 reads CASSQRQRNTEAFF. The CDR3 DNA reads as TGCGCCAGCAGCCAACGACAGAGGAACACTGAAGCTTTCTTT.